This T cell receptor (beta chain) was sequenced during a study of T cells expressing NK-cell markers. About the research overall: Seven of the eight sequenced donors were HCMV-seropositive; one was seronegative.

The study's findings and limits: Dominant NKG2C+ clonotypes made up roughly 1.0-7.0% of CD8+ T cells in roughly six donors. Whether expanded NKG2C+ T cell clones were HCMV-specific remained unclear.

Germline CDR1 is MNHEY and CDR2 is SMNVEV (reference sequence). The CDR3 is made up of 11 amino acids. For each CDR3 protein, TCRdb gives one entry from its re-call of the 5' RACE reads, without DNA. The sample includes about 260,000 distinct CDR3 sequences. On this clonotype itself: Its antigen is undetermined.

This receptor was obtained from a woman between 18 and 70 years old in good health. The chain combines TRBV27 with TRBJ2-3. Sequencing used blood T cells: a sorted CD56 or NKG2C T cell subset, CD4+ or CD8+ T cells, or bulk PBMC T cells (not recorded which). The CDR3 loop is CASSIGDTQYF.